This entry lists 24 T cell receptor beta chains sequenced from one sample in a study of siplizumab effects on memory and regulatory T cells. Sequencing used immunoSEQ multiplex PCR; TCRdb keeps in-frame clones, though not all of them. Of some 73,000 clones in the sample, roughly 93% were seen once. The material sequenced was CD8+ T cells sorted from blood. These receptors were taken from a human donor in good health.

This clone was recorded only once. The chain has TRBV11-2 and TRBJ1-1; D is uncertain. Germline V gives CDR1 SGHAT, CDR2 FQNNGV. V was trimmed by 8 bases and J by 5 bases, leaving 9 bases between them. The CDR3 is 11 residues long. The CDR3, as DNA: TGTGCCAGCGGCCATGGAACTGAAGCTTTCTTT. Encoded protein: CASGHGTEAFF.

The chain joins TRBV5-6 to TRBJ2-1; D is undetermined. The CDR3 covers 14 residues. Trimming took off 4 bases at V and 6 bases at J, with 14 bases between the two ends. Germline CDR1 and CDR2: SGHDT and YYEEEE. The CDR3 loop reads CASSPQISPNEQFF. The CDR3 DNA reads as TGTGCCAGCAGCCCCCAGATCTCGCCCAATGAGCAGTTCTTC.

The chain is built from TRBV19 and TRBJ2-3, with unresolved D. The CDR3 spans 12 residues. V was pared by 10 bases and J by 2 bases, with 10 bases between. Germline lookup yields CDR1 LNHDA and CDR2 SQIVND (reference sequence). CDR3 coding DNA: TGTGCCATCCGGGTTTCCACAGATACGCAGTATTTT. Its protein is CAIRVSTDTQYF. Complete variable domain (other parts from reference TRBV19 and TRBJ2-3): DGGITQSPKYLFRKEGQNVTLSCEQNLNHDAMYWYRQDPGQGLRLIYYSQIVNDFQKGDIAEGYSVSREKKESFPLTVTSAQKNPTAFYLCAIRVSTDTQYFGPGTRLTVL.

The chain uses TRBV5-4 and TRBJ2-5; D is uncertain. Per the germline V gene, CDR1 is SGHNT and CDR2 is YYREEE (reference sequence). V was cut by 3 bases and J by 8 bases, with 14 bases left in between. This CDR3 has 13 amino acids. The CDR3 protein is CASSSMDLLTQYF. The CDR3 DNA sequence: TGTGCCAGCAGCTCAATGGATTTACTTACCCAGTACTTC.

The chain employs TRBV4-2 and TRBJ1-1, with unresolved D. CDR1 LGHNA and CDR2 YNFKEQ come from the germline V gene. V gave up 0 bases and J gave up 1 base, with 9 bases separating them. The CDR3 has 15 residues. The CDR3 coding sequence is TGTGCCAGCAGCCAAGAGGAAGGTTCGAACACTGAAGCTTTCTTT. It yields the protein CASSQEEGSNTEAFF.

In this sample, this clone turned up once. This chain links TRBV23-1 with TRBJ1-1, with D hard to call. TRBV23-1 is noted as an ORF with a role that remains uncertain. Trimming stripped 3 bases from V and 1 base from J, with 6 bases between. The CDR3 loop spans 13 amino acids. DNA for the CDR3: TGCGCCAGCAGTCACAAGGGGAACACTGAAGCTTTCTTT. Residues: CASSHKGNTEAFF.

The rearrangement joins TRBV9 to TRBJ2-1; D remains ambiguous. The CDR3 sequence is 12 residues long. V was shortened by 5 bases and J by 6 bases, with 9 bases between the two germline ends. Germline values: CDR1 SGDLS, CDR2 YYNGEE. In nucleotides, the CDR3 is TGTGCCAGCAGAGACCCGTCCAATGAGCAGTTCTTC. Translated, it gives CASRDPSNEQFF.

In nucleotides, the CDR3 is TGTGCCAGCAGTTCGGGGACTAGCGGGGTGGATACGCAGTATTTT. Residues: CASSSGTSGVDTQYF. V and J are TRBV27 and TRBJ2-3; 13 bases map to TRBD2. The CDR3 contains 15 residues. From germline, CDR1 is MNHEY and CDR2 SMNVEV (reference sequence). With V trimmed by 4 bases and J by 6 bases, 4 bases remained unmatched.

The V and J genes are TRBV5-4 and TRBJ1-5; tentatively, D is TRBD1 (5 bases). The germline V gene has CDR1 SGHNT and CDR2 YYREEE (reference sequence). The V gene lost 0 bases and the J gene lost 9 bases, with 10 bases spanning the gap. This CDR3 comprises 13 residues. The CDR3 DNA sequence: TGTGCCAGCAGCTTGGGACAGTCGGGGCCCCAGCATTTT. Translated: CASSLGQSGPQHF.

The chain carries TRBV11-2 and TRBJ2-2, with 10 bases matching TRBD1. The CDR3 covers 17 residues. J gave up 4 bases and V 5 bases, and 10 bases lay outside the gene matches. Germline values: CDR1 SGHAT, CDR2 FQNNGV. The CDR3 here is CASSGDRGLRGTGELFF. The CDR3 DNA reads TGTGCCAGCAGCGGCGACAGGGGGCTACGGGGCACCGGGGAGCTGTTTTTT.

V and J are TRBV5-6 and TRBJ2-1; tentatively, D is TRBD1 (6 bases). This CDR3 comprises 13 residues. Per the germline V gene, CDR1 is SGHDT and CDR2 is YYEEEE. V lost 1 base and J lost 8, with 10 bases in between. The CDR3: CASSLYRVDEQFF. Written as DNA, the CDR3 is TGTGCCAGCAGCTTGTACAGGGTGGATGAGCAGTTCTTC.

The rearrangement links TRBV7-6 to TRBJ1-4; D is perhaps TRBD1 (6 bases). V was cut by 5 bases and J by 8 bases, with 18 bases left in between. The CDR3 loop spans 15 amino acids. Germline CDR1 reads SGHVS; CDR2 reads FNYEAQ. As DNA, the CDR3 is TGTGCCAGCAGCCCAGAGGCAGGGGCGGGGGAAAAACTGTTTTTT. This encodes CASSPEAGAGEKLFF.

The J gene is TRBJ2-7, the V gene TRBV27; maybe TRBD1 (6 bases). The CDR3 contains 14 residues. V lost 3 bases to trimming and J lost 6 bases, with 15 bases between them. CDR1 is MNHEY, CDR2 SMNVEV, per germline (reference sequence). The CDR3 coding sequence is TGTGCCAGCAGTTTCGACCTAGGGGGAGCCGAGCAGTACTTC. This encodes CASSFDLGGAEQYF.

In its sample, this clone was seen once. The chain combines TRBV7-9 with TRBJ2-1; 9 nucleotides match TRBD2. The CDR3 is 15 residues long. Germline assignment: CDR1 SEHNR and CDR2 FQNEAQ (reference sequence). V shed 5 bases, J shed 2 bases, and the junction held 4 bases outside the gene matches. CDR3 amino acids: CASSATSGTYNEQFF. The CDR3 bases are TGTGCCAGCAGCGCGACTAGCGGAACCTACAATGAGCAGTTCTTC.

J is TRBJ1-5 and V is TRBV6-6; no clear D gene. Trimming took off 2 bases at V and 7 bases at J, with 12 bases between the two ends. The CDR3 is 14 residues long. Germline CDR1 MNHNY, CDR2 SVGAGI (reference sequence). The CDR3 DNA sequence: TGTGCCAGCAGTTACGAGAGTATGGCGCAGCCCCAGCATTTT. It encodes CASSYESMAQPQHF.

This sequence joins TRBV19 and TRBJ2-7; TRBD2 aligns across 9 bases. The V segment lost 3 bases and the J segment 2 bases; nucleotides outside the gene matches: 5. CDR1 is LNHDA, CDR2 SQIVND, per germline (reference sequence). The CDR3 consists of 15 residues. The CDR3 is CASSISGGSTYEQYF. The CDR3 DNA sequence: TGTGCCAGTAGTATTAGCGGGGGTTCCACCTACGAGCAGTACTTC.

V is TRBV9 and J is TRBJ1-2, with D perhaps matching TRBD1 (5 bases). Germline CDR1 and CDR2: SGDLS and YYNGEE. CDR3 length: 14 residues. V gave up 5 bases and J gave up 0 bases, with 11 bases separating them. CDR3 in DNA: TGTGCCAGCAGGGGGACGGGTTCTAACTATGGCTACACCTTC. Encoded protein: CASRGTGSNYGYTF.

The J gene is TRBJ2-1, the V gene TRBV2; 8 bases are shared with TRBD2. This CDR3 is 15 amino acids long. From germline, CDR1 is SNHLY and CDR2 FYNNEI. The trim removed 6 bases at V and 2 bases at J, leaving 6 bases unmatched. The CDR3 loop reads CASRTSGATYNEQFF. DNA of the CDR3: TGTGCCAGCAGAACTAGCGGAGCTACCTACAATGAGCAGTTCTTC.

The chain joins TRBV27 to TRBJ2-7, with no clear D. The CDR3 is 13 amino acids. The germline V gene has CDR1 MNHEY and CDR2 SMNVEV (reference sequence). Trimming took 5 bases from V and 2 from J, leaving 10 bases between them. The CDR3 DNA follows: TGTGCCAGCAGTCTCGGGCTAGCCTACGAGCAGTACTTC. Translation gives CASSLGLAYEQYF.

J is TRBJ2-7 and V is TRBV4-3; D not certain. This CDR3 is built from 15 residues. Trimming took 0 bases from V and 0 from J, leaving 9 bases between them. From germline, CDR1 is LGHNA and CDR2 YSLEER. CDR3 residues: CASSQEWALSYEQYF. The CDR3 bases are TGCGCCAGCAGCCAAGAATGGGCACTCTCCTACGAGCAGTACTTC.

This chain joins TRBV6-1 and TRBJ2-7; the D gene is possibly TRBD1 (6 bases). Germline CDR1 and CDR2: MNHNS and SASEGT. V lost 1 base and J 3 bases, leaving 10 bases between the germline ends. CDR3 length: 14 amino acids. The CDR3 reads CASSEGTAYYEQYF. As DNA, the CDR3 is TGTGCCAGCAGTGAAGGGACAGCTTACTACGAGCAGTACTTC.

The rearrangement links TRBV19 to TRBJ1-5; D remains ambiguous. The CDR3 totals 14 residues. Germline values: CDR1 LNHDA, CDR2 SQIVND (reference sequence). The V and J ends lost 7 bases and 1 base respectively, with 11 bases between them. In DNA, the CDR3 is TGTGCCAGTATGGTGGAAGAGAGCAATCAGCCCCAGCATTTT. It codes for CASMVEESNQPQHF.

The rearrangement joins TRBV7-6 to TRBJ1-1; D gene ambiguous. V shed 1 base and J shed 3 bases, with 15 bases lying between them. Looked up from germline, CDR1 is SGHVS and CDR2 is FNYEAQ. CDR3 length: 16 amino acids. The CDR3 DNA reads TGTGCCAGCAGCTTAGGGCACTTCACTGGGGACACTGAAGCTTTCTTT. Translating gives CASSLGHFTGDTEAFF.

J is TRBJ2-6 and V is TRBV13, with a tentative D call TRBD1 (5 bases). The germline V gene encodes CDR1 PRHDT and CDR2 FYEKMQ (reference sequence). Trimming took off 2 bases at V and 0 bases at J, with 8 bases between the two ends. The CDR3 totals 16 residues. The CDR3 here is CASSLLTASGANVLTF. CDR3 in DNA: TGTGCCAGCAGCTTACTGACAGCCTCTGGGGCCAACGTCCTGACTTTC.